The sequence of this T cell receptor (beta chain) was determined in a study of blood T cell repertoires in COVID-19. Study information: T cells, B-cell-depleted T cells, or PBMCs provided the cDNA or gDNA that served as material.

Per the germline V gene, CDR1 is MNHNY and CDR2 is SVGAGI (reference sequence). V lost 2 bases and J lost 8, with 16 bases in between. The CDR3 runs to 15 residues. This clone was found once. Original processing methods: Amplification from reference gene primers served as the basis for estimated nucleated cell counts. Measured with immunoSEQ multiplex PCR; TCRdb has only the in-frame clones, and not every one. V and J calls and clone size are copied from that table; D and trimming were computed from the DNA. The table records about 150,000 clones, about four fifths of them present only once. The sequence was obtained from a woman in her sixties or seventies who had recovered from COVID-19. Sequences were obtained from peripheral blood. The gene calls are TRBV6-6 and TRBJ2-1, with a possible D match to TRBD1 (6 bases). The CDR3, as DNA: TGTGCCAGCAGTTACGGCAGGGGCAGGTTGGATGAGCAGTTCTTC. It translates to CASSYGRGRLDEQFF.